This T cell receptor beta chain was observed in a study of Graves' ophthalmopathy and Graves' hyperthyroidism. The overall study: Specimen type is peripheral blood, obtained at initial diagnosis before any treatment.

For repertoire sequencing, the TCR beta CDR3 regions were amplified from RNA transcripts. The first-round RT-PCR employed HTBI primers together with the Qiagen OneStep RT-PCR kit. A multiplex PCR was then performed as the second round. TCRdb fed the multiplex PCR reads into MiXCR, producing one record per CDR3 protein. Among almost 400,000 distinct CDR3 sequences, about 18% were seen once, and the ten largest hold around 1.4%. The CDR3 is made up of 14 amino acids. In germline, CDR1 is MNHEY, CDR2 SVGAGI. V gave up 2 bases and J gave up 4 bases, with 12 bases separating them. Where ophthalmopathy was present, donors had moderate-to-severe activity, CAS ≥3, NOSPECS ≥4 and duration under 3 months. Someone took the PBMCs out of 10 ml of fresh peripheral blood. Turning to this clonotype: What it binds is unknown.

Broader study findings: Progression of ophthalmopathy was predicted by the model with approximately 71% sensitivity and under 75% specificity.

This TCR was sampled from a woman under 30 with Graves' ophthalmopathy. The chain recombines TRBV6-5 with TRBJ2-7; D gene unclear. Sequencing input: peripheral blood. Written as DNA, the CDR3 is TGTGCCAGCAGTTACAGGGTATGGGGTTACGAGCAGTACTTC. This translates into CASSYRVWGYEQYF.